The rows below give T cell receptor beta chains drawn from one sample of a study of CD8 T cells in Susac syndrome. TCRdb recomputed calls from the immunoSEQ multiplex PCR reads with MiXCR, one row per CDR3 protein. The data show under 350,000 distinct CDR3 sequences, with 90% to 95% seen just once and roughly 0.064% held by the top ten. Sequencing used CD4+ T cells from PBMCs. These receptors came from a human donor with multiple sclerosis. Both conserved end residues are part of each CDR3. A D gene is named only where the DNA matches it firmly. Size is omitted from some rows. Given values are once, few, many or a class for expanded clones.

J,D,size,V,DNA,CDR3
TRBJ2-2,NA,NA,TRBV5-1,TGCGCCAGCAGTCCTAGGATGGTAAACAACGGGGAGCTGTTTTTT,CASSPRMVNNGELFF
TRBJ2-1,TRBD1,NA,TRBV29-1,TGCAGCGCCGGGACAGGGGGAGTCCATGAGCAGTTCTTC,CSAGTGGVHEQFF
TRBJ1-1,NA,NA,TRBV2,TGTGCCAGCAGGATCGAGGCAGCTATGAACACTGAAGCTTTCTTT,CASRIEAAMNTEAFF
TRBJ1-1,NA,NA,TRBV7-2,TGTGCCAGCAGCTTAGGATTCGCCTACACTGAAGCTTTCTTT,CASSLGFAYTEAFF
TRBJ2-1,TRBD1,NA,TRBV20-1,TGCAGTGCTGCTCCCGGGACAGGGGGCAATGAGCAGTTCTTC,CSAAPGTGGNEQFF
TRBJ1-1,NA,NA,TRBV7-9,TGTGCCAGCAGCCCGCAACAGGGACACACTGAAGCTTTCTTT,CASSPQQGHTEAFF
TRBJ1-2,NA,few,TRBV18,TGTGCCAGCTCATCCGGGTCTAACTATGGCTACACCTTC,CASSSGSNYGYTF
TRBJ1-1,NA,NA,TRBV7-3,TGTGCCAGCAGCCCGACTAGGGGCTCTGAAGCTTTCTTT,CASSPTRGSEAFF
TRBJ1-2,NA,NA,TRBV29-1,TGCAGCGTACCGAGACCTACTAACTATGGCTACACCTTC,CSVPRPTNYGYTF
TRBJ2-5,TRBD2,NA,TRBV20-1,TGCAGTGCTAGAGTGGGTCGGCTAGCGGGACAAGAGACCCAGTACTTC,CSARVGRLAGQETQYF
TRBJ1-2,TRBD1,NA,TRBV29-1,TGCAGCGTTGATAGGACAGGAACTAACTATGGCTACACCTTC,CSVDRTGTNYGYTF
TRBJ1-5,NA,once,TRBV12-3/TRBV12-4,TGTGCCAGCGATGAGCGTAGGAGCAATCAGCCCCAGCATTTT,CASDERRSNQPQHF
TRBJ2-6,NA,NA,TRBV5-1,TGCGCCAGCAGCTTGGCCTCACTCTCTGGGGCCAACGTCCTGACTTTC,CASSLASLSGANVLTF
TRBJ2-1,TRBD2,NA,TRBV5-1,TGCGCCAGCAGGGCGGGAGAGGTAGCCAATGAGCAGTTCTTC,CASRAGEVANEQFF
TRBJ2-1,NA,NA,TRBV6-1,TGTGCCAGCAGTAGAGAACCCGGTCGATGGGAGCAGTTCTTC,CASSREPGRWEQFF
TRBJ1-2,NA,NA,TRBV6-5,TGTGCCAGCAGCTTGTGGGGAAATGGCTACACCTTC,CASSLWGNGYTF
TRBJ2-7,TRBD1,once,TRBV27,TGTGCCAGCAGTTCGGGGACAGGGAGGTCCTACGAGCAGTACTTC,CASSSGTGRSYEQYF